This entry lists 10 T cell receptor beta chains sequenced from one sample in a study of spatial heterogeneity in lung cancer. Using its own MiXCR run on the 5' RACE reads, TCRdb lists one record per CDR3 protein. The data hold roughly 72,000 distinct CDR3 sequences, with approximately 8.9% observed a single time. Indicated time point: blood at routine non-recurrence follow-up after resection. Sequences were derived from PBMCs, sampled at follow-up. The receptor source for this set is a female donor with early-stage non-small cell lung cancer.

The chain links TRBV5-1 to TRBJ1-1, with D uncertain. V lost 2 bases, J lost 3 bases, and 11 bases lay in between. Germline V gene lookup returns CDR1 SGHRS and CDR2 YFSETQ. CDR3 size: 14 residues. CDR3 coding DNA: TGCGCCAGCAGCTTTAAGGGCCGGGACACTGAAGCTTTCTTT. Encoded protein: CASSFKGRDTEAFF.

This clonotype is labeled medium-sized (0.01 to 0.1%). As DNA, the CDR3 is TGTGCCAGCCATAGTCTTTCACGAACAGATACGCAGTATTTT. Its translation: CASHSLSRTDTQYF. The chain uses TRBV7-8 and TRBJ2-3; D gene uncertain. This CDR3 has 14 amino acids. CDR1 SGHVS and CDR2 FQNEAQ come from the germline V gene. Trimming pared 8 bases from V and 3 bases from J, leaving 15 bases between.

At least ten counts were recorded for this clonotype. This sequence joins TRBV2 and TRBJ2-7, with TRBD2 identical over 7 bases. This CDR3 comprises 15 residues. The V segment lost 8 bases and the J segment 4 bases; nucleotides outside the gene matches: 14. Germline V gene data show CDR1 as SNHLY and CDR2 as FYNNEI. As DNA, the CDR3 is TGTGCCAGCGGACCAGCATTGGCGGGAGTGTACGAGCAGTACTTC. Its translation: CASGPALAGVYEQYF.

The chain uses TRBV11-2 and TRBJ2-7; D is perhaps TRBD1 (5 bases). The CDR3 has 14 residues. V was trimmed by 5 bases and J by 6 bases, leaving 17 bases between them. From germline, CDR1 is SGHAT and CDR2 FQNNGV. CDR3 nucleotide sequence: TGTGCCAGCAGCCCGGTCAGGGATGGGCGCGAGCAGTACTTC. Protein sequence: CASSPVRDGREQYF. Drawing the rest from reference TRBV11-2 and TRBJ2-7, the complete variable domain is EAGVAQSPRYKIIEKRQSVAFWCNPISGHATLYWYQQILGQGPKLLIQFQNNGVVDDSQLPKDRFSAERLKGVDSTLKIQPAKLEDSAVYLCASSPVRDGREQYFGPGTRLTVT.

This clonotype was recorded at least ten times. The CDR3 DNA sequence: TGCGCCAGCAGCTTGCGTGCCCCCCGCAACAATGAGCAGTTCTTC. Translation: CASSLRAPRNNEQFF. The genes are TRBV5-1 and TRBJ2-1; D remains ambiguous. The CDR3 loop spans 15 amino acids. The ends were cut back, 1 base at V and 5 bases at J, with 13 bases in the middle. Germline CDR1 is SGHRS and CDR2 is YFSETQ.

This clonotype was seen repeatedly, ten times or more. The V gene is TRBV19, the J gene TRBJ2-2; 9 nucleotides line up with TRBD1. This CDR3 comprises 15 residues. Germline-derived CDR1 and CDR2 are LNHDA and SQIVND (reference sequence). Unmatched junction bases numbered 6, after V lost 5 bases and J lost 5 bases. CDR3 sequence (DNA): TGTGCCAGTAGTCTTGGGACAGGGCGAACCGGGGAGCTGTTTTTT. Translating gives CASSLGTGRTGELFF. Variable domain in full (rest from reference TRBV19 and TRBJ2-2): DGGITQSPKYLFRKEGQNVTLSCEQNLNHDAMYWYRQDPGQGLRLIYYSQIVNDFQKGDIAEGYSVSREKKESFPLTVTSAQKNPTAFYLCASSLGTGRTGELFFGEGSRLTVL.

About this clonotype: Relative to the germline gene, one junction end is altered; a read error may explain this. J is TRBJ2-4 and V is TRBV9; a possible D gene is TRBD2 (5 bases). CDR1 SGDLS and CDR2 YYNGEE come from the germline V gene. The CDR3 runs 13 residues. This chain's CDR3 is CASSVGSRDQLNF. The CDR3 nucleotides read TGTGCCAGCAGCGTTGGATCTCGGGATCAGCTTAACTTC.

This clonotype has at least ten counts. The CDR3 protein is CASSQGGPTGELFF. CDR3 sequence (DNA): TGTGCCAGCAGCCAGGGCGGACCCACCGGGGAGCTGTTTTTT. J is TRBJ2-2 and V is TRBV3-1; no reliable D call. Deletions cut 3 bases from V and 4 bases from J, with 9 bases between. Germline CDR1 is LGHDT and CDR2 is YNNKEL (reference sequence). The CDR3 runs to 14 residues.

This clonotype has a handful of counts. The V call is TRBV29-1, the J call TRBJ2-1; D call uncertain. Trimming stripped 5 bases from V and 9 bases from J, with 8 bases between. Germline V gene lookup returns CDR1 SQVTM and CDR2 ANQGSEA. The CDR3 length is 10 residues. The DNA for the CDR3 is TGCAGCGTTTCCCGGGCTGAGCAGTTCTTC. This encodes CSVSRAEQFF.

This clonotype was detected many times. The chain has TRBV11-2 and TRBJ2-1; TRBD2 agrees at 12 bases. CDR3 length: 20 residues. Germline lookup yields CDR1 SGHAT and CDR2 FQNNGV. V lost 5 bases and J lost 9; bases outside the gene matches: 23. The CDR3 region has the DNA TGTGCCAGCAGCGCCCGAAAAAAGGATTCTAGCGGGAGGGAGTCGGGTGAGCAGTTCTTC. It codes for CASSARKKDSSGRESGEQFF.